The T cell receptor (beta chain) described here comes from a study of blood T cell repertoires in COVID-19. Study-wide context: Specimens from acute and convalescent COVID-19 originated in the United States, Italy and Spain.

From germline, CDR1 is DFQATT and CDR2 SNEGSKA (reference sequence). Trimming stripped 6 bases from V and 6 bases from J, with 21 bases between. The CDR3 runs 14 residues. As processed by the authors: Using reference gene primer amplification, nucleated cell counts were estimated. Clones were sequenced by immunoSEQ multiplex PCR, and TCRdb holds only the in-frame ones, with some missing. V, J and clone size are those of that table, while D and trimming were read from the DNA. The sample yields over 60,000 clones, around 87% seen once. This clonotype originated in a man between 65 and 80 years old with acute or convalescent COVID-19. Sequences were obtained from peripheral blood. The chain is built from TRBV20-1 and TRBJ2-7; a possible D gene is TRBD2 (8 bases). CDR3 residues: CSASAGGLGIEQYF. The CDR3 region has the DNA TGCAGTGCAAGTGCAGGGGGACTAGGGATCGAGCAGTACTTC.